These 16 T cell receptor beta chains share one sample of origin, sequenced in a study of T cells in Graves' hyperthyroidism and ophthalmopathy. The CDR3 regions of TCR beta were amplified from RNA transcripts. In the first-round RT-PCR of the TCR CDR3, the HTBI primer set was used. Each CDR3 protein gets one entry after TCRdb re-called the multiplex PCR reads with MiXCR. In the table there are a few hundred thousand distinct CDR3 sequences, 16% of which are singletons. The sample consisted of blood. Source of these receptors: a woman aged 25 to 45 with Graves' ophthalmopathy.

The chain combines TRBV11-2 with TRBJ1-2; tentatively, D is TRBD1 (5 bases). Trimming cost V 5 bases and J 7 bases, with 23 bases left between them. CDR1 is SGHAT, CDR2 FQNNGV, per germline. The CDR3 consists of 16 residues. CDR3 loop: CASSPTPGTVKGGYTF. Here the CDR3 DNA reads TGTGCCAGCAGCCCCACACCAGGGACGGTCAAGGGTGGCTACACCTTC. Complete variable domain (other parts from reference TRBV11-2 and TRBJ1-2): EAGVAQSPRYKIIEKRQSVAFWCNPISGHATLYWYQQILGQGPKLLIQFQNNGVVDDSQLPKDRFSAERLKGVDSTLKIQPAKLEDSAVYLCASSPTPGTVKGGYTFGSGTRLTVV.

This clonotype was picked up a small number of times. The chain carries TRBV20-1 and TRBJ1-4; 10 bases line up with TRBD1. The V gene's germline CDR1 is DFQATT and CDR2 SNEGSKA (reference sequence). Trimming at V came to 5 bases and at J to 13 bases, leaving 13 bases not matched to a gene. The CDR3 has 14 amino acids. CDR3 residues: CSALRGGQGTGLFF. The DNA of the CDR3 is TGCAGTGCTCTCAGAGGGGGACAGGGGACCGGACTGTTTTTT.

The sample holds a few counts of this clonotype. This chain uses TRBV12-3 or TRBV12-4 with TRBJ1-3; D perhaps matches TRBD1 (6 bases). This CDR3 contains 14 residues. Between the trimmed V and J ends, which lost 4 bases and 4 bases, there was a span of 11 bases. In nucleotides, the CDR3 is TGTGCCAGCAGTTCAAGGACAGCCGGAAACACCATATATTTT. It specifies CASSSRTAGNTIYF.

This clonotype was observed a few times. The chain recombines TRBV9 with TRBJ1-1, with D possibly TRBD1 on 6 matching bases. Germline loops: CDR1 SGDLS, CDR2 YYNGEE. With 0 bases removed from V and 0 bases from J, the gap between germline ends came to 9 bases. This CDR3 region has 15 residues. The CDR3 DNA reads TGTGCCAGCAGCGTAGAGGGGGGGATGAACACTGAAGCTTTCTTT. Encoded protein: CASSVEGGMNTEAFF.

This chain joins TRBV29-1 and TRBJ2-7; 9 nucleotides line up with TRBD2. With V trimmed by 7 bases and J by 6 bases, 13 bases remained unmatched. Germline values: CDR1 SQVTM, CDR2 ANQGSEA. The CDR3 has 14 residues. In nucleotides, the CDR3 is TGCAGCGCTGCGGGAGGTAGCGGGAGTCGCGAGCAGTACTTC. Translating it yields CSAAGGSGSREQYF.

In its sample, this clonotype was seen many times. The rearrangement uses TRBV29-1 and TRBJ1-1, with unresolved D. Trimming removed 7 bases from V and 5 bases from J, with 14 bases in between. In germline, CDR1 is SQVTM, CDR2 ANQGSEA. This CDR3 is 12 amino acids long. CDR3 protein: CSADLHRTEAFF. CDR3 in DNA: TGCAGCGCAGACCTCCATCGAACTGAAGCTTTCTTT.

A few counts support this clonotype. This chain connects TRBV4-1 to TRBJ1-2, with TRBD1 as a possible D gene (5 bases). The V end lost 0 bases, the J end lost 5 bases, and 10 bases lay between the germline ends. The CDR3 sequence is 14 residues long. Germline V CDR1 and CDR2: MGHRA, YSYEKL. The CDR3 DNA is TGCGCCAGCAGCCAAGATTTTGCAGGGTATGGCTACACCTTC. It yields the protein CASSQDFAGYGYTF.

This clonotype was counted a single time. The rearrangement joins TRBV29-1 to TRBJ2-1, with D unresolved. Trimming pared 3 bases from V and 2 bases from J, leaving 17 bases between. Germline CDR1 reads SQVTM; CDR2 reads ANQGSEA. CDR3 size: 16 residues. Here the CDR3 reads CSVEVVQEYTYNEQFF. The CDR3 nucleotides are TGCAGCGTTGAGGTCGTGCAGGAGTATACCTACAATGAGCAGTTCTTC.

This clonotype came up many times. CDR3 residues: CASSPFYGSTGELFF. The CDR3 nucleotides are TGTGCCAGCAGTCCCTTCTACGGTTCAACCGGGGAGCTGTTTTTT. This rearrangement joins TRBV27 to TRBJ2-2; D uncertain. Germline V gene data show CDR1 as MNHEY and CDR2 as SMNVEV (reference sequence). The CDR3 sequence is 15 residues long. The V gene lost 5 bases and the J gene lost 5 bases, with 15 bases spanning the gap.

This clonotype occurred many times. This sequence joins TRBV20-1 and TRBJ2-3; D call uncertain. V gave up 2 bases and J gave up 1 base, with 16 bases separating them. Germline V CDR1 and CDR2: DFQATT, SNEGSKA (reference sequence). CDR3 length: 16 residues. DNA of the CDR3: TGCAGTGCTAGACGCCTCGTCACCGCTGGCACAGATACGCAGTATTTT. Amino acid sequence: CSARRLVTAGTDTQYF.

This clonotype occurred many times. The CDR3 sequence is CAWSGATNEKLFF. The CDR3 DNA is TGTGCCTGGAGTGGGGCGACTAATGAAAAACTGTTTTTT. This chain uses TRBV30 with TRBJ1-4; D remains unclear. The germline V gene encodes CDR1 GTSNPN and CDR2 SVGIG (reference sequence). CDR3 length: 13 amino acids. The V gene lost 1 base and the J gene lost 2 bases, with 5 bases spanning the gap.

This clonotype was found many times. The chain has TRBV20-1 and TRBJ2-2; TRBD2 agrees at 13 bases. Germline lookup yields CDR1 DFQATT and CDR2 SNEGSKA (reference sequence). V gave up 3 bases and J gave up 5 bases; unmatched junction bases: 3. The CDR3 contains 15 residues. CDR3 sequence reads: CSASKLAGGTGELFF. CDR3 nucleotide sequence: TGCAGTGCTAGTAAACTAGCGGGAGGGACCGGGGAGCTGTTTTTT.

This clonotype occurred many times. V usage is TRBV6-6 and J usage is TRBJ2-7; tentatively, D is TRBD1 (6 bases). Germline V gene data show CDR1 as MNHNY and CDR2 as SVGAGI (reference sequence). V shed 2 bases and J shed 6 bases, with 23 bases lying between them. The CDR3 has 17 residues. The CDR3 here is CASSYTPQGMGPSEQYF. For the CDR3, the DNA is TGTGCCAGCAGTTACACACCACAGGGCATGGGCCCCTCCGAGCAGTACTTC.

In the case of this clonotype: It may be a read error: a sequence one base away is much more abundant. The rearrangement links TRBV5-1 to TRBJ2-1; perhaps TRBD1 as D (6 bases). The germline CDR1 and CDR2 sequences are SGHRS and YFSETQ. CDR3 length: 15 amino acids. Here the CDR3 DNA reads TGCGCCAGCAGACGAACCAGGGGCCCCTACAATGAGCAGCTCTTC. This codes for CASRRTRGPYNEQLF. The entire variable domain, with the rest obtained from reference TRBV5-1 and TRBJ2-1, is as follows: KAGVTQTPRYLIKTRGQQVTLSCSPISGHRSVSWYQQTPGQGLQFLFEYFSETQRNKGNFPGRFSGRQFSNSRSEMNVSTLELGDSALYLCASRRTRGPYNEQLFGPGTRLTVL.

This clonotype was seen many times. As DNA, the CDR3 is TGTGCCAGCAGTGAATCTTTAGGGAGTCAGCCCCAGCATTTT. This gives the protein CASSESLGSQPQHF. The V call is TRBV2, the J call TRBJ1-5; D is undetermined. This CDR3 contains 14 residues. Trimming shortened V by 2 bases and J by 6 bases, and 11 bases separated the two germline ends. Germline V gene lookup returns CDR1 SNHLY and CDR2 FYNNEI.

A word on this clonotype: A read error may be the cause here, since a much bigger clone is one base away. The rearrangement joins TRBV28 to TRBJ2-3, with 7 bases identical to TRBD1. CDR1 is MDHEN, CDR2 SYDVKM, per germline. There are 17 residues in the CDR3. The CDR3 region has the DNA TGTGCCGGCAGTCCCAACAGGGTGGCCAGGGGGACAGATACGCAGTATTTT. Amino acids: CAGSPNRVARGTDTQYF. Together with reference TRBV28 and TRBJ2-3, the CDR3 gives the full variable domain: DVKVTQSSRYLVKRTGEKVFLECVQDMDHENMFWYRQDPGLGLRLIYFSYDVKMKEKGDIPEGYSVSREKKERFSLILESASTNQTSMYLCAGSPNRVARGTDTQYFGPGTRLTVL.